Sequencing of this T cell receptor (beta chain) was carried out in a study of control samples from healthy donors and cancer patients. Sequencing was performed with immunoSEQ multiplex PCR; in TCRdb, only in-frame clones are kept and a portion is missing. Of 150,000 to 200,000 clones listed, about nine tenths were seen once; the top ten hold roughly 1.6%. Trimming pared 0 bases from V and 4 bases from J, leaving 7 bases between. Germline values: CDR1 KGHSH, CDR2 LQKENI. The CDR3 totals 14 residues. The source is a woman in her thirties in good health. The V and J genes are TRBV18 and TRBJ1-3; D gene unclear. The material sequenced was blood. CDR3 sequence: CASSPPGIGNTIYF. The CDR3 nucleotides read TGTGCCAGCTCACCACCCGGGATCGGAAACACCATATATTTT.